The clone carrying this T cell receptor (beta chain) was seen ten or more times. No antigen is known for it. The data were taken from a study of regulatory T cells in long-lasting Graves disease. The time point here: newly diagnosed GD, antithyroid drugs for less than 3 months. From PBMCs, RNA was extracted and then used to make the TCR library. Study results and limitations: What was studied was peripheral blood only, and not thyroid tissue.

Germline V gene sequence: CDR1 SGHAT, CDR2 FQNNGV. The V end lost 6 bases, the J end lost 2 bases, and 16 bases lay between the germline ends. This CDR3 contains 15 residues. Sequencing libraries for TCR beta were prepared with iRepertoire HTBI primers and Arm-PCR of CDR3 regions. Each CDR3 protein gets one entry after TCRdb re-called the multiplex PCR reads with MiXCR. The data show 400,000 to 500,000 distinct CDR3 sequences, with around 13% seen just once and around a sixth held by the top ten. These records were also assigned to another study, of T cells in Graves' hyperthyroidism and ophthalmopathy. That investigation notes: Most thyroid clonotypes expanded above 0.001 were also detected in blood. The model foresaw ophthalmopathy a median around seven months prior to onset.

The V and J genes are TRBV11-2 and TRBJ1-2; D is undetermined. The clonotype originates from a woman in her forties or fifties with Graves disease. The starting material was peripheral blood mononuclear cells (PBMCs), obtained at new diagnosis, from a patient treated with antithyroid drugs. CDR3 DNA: TGTGCCAGCAGACCTAACGGGAGGGAGAACTATGGCTACACCTTC. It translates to CASRPNGRENYGYTF.